One sample yielded the 29 T cell receptor beta chains listed below, sequenced in a study of T cells in Graves' hyperthyroidism and ophthalmopathy (dated by TCRdb to about 2019). The protocol used for the library was multiplex PCR. Sequenced on an Illumina HiSeq 2000. TCR beta CDR3 regions were amplified from RNA transcripts. The TCR CDR3 was subjected to a first round of RT-PCR using the HTBI primer set and the Qiagen OneStep RT-PCR kit. TCRdb passed the public sequencing reads through fastp at Q25 and MiXCR, retaining productive beta sequences. Rows merge per CDR3 protein into single entries with the most common DNA and genes. The sample table lists 220,000 or so distinct CDR3 sequences, about 17% of them with a count of one. 28% of the sample lies in the top ten. Material for sequencing was blood. The receptor set was obtained from a young woman with Graves' ophthalmopathy.

This clonotype has a count of ten or more. The rearrangement links TRBV7-2 to TRBJ2-7; 10 bases align to TRBD1. Germline V gene sequence: CDR1 SGHTA, CDR2 FQGNSA. The CDR3 spans 16 residues. V dropped 5 bases and J dropped 5; count of bases not matched to a gene: 12. Written as DNA, the CDR3 is TGTGCCAGCAGCAACCCGGGACAGGGGAGCTACCACGAGCAGTACTTC. This gives the protein CASSNPGQGSYHEQYF.

The chain links TRBV28 to TRBJ2-7; D assignment may be TRBD1 or TRBD2 (6 bases each). V was pared by 10 bases and J by 0 bases, with 10 bases between. The CDR3 length is 12 residues. Germline CDR1 is MDHEN and CDR2 is SYDVKM. CDR3 protein: CATGGSSYEQYF. The CDR3 nucleotides are TGTGCCACCGGGGGCAGCTCCTACGAGCAGTACTTC.

This clonotype was seen more than once but under ten times. A much larger clone lies one base from this, so it may be a read error. No conserved phenylalanine or tryptophan ends this CDR3, so it is likely a read error. CDR3: CASSFQAGYTGELFV. CDR3 sequence (DNA): TGTGCCAGCAGTTTCCAAGCGGGTTACACCGGGGAGCTGTTTGTT. The rearrangement links TRBV27 to TRBJ2-2; D is perhaps TRBD2 (6 bases). CDR1 is MNHEY, CDR2 SMNVEV, per germline (reference sequence). CDR3 size: 15 residues. V was trimmed by 3 bases and J by 3 bases, leaving 11 bases between them.

At least ten counts were recorded for this clonotype. V usage is TRBV7-8 and J usage is TRBJ1-6; unclear D gene. The CDR3 covers 13 residues. V lost 3 bases and J lost 6, with 6 bases in between. Germline lookup yields CDR1 SGHVS and CDR2 FQNEAQ. CDR3 DNA: TGTGCCAGCAGCTTTGGAGTTAATTCACCCCTCCACTTT. It specifies CASSFGVNSPLHF.

This clonotype was counted ten times or more. V usage is TRBV5-1 and J usage is TRBJ2-2; D is perhaps TRBD1 (6 bases). CDR1 is SGHRS and CDR2 is YFSETQ in the germline V gene. V lost 4 bases, J lost 5 bases, and 12 bases lay in between. CDR3 length equals 14 residues. CDR3 in DNA: TGCGCCAGCAGCCAATACACAGGGACCGGGGAGCTGTTTTTT. Residues: CASSQYTGTGELFF. The whole variable domain, remainder taken from reference TRBV5-1 and TRBJ2-2, is KAGVTQTPRYLIKTRGQQVTLSCSPISGHRSVSWYQQTPGQGLQFLFEYFSETQRNKGNFPGRFSGRQFSNSRSEMNVSTLELGDSALYLCASSQYTGTGELFFGEGSRLTVL.

This clonotype was found many times. The J gene is TRBJ2-4, the V gene TRBV29-1; D not resolved. The CDR3 runs to 14 residues. Germline V gives CDR1 SQVTM, CDR2 ANQGSEA. V was trimmed by 3 bases and J by 0 bases, leaving 9 bases between them. In nucleotides, the CDR3 is TGCAGCGTTGAGCTGATAATAGCCAAAAACATTCAGTACTTC. This codes for CSVELIIAKNIQYF.

This clonotype was seen repeatedly, ten times or more. The chain has TRBV9 and TRBJ2-3, with a tentative D call TRBD1 (6 bases). This CDR3 has 14 amino acids. Germline loops: CDR1 SGDLS, CDR2 YYNGEE. V gave up 2 bases and J gave up 6 bases, with 13 bases separating them. CDR3 region: CASSVGAGKDTQYF. The CDR3 nucleotides read TGTGCCAGCAGCGTGGGGGCAGGGAAGGATACGCAGTATTTT.

At least ten counts were recorded for this clonotype. The chain combines TRBV15 with TRBJ2-5; 7 bases line up with TRBD1. This CDR3 comprises 14 residues. Germline lookup yields CDR1 LNHNV and CDR2 YYDKDF (reference sequence). Trimming cost V 1 base and J 1 base; bases outside gene matches: 0. The CDR3 spells CATSRGDSQETQYF. The DNA of the CDR3 is TGTGCCACCAGCAGAGGGGACAGCCAAGAGACCCAGTACTTC.

This clonotype occurred many times. This chain joins TRBV9 and TRBJ2-3; a weak D match, TRBD2 (6 bases). The CDR3 has 15 residues. CDR1 is SGDLS, CDR2 YYNGEE, per germline. The V gene lost 5 bases and the J gene lost 6 bases, with 19 bases spanning the gap. The CDR3: CASSRIVGEVDTQYF. DNA of the CDR3: TGTGCCAGCAGTCGTATTGTAGGGGAGGTGGATACGCAGTATTTT.

This clonotype was observed at least ten times. The gene calls are TRBV5-1 and TRBJ2-1; TRBD2 aligns across 8 bases. CDR1 and CDR2 (germline): SGHRS, YFSETQ. V lost 4 bases and J lost 4; bases outside the gene matches: 7. The CDR3 loop spans 15 amino acids. Written as DNA, the CDR3 is TGCGCCAGCAGCCTGACTAGCGAGAAATACAATGAGCAGTTCTTC. This codes for CASSLTSEKYNEQFF.

This clonotype was detected once. The chain combines TRBV15 with TRBJ2-5; 11 bases line up with TRBD2. The assigned J gene may be wrong: the sequence end matches TRBJ2-1 better. In germline, CDR1 is LNHNV, CDR2 YYDKDF (reference sequence). This CDR3 is 18 amino acids long. CDR3 in amino acids: CATSAPGGTSGHQETQFF. The CDR3, as DNA: TGTGCCACCAGCGCTCCCGGAGGGACTAGCGGCCACCAAGAGACCCAGTTCTTC.

This clonotype was detected only a few times. The chain combines TRBV15 with TRBJ2-2; the D call may be TRBD1 or TRBD2 (7 bases each). Germline lookup yields CDR1 LNHNV and CDR2 YYDKDF (reference sequence). This CDR3 contains 14 residues. Trimming pared 5 bases from V and 3 bases from J, leaving 10 bases between. CDR3 bases: TGTGCCACCAGCCAGGGGGGGTACACCGGGGAGCTGTTTTTT. It translates to CATSQGGYTGELFF.

The sample holds a few counts of this clonotype. The J gene is TRBJ1-1, the V gene TRBV5-1; D is possibly TRBD1 (6 bases). Germline V lookup: CDR1 SGHRS, CDR2 YFSETQ. This CDR3 contains 16 residues. Trimming took 4 bases from V and 0 from J, leaving 16 bases between them. The CDR3 DNA sequence: TGCGCCAGCAGCCGTCCGCGGGGGCAGTTGAACACTGAAGCTTTCTTT. Protein sequence: CASSRPRGQLNTEAFF.

In its sample, this clonotype was seen many times. The chain combines TRBV6-4 with TRBJ1-1; 8 bases match TRBD1. V lost 3 bases, J lost 5 bases, and 2 bases stayed unmatched. The CDR3 sequence is 13 residues long. CDR1 MRHNA and CDR2 SNTAGT come from the germline V gene. As DNA, the CDR3 is TGTGCCAGCAGTGATAGACAGGGGACTGAAGCTTTCTTT. Amino acid sequence: CASSDRQGTEAFF.

On this clonotype itself: This may come from a read error, since a much larger clone is one base off. The rearrangement uses TRBV5-5 and TRBJ1-1, with D unresolved. CDR3 length: 15 residues. Per germline, CDR1 SGHKS and CDR2 YYEKEE (reference sequence). CDR3 residues: CASSPLAGRNTEAFF. CDR3 sequence (DNA): TGCGCCAGCAGCCCTTTGGCAGGCAGGAACACTGAAGCTTTCTTT.

At least ten counts were recorded for this clonotype. The chain employs TRBV5-5 and TRBJ2-7; 13 bases are a match to TRBD2. In germline, CDR1 is SGHKS, CDR2 YYEKEE (reference sequence). The CDR3 totals 21 residues. V was pared by 1 base and J by 3 bases, with 19 bases of the junction left unmatched. The CDR3 reads CASSLWTSGSNPTAVYYEQYF. Here the CDR3 DNA reads TGTGCCAGCAGCTTGTGGACTAGCGGGAGCAATCCGACGGCGGTCTACTACGAGCAGTACTTC.

This clonotype was seen a handful of times. The V call is TRBV4-1, the J call TRBJ2-6; D perhaps matches TRBD2 (7 bases). This CDR3 region has 19 residues. Trimming pared 0 bases from V and 2 bases from J, leaving 17 bases between. CDR1 is MGHRA, CDR2 YSYEKL, per germline. As DNA, the CDR3 is TGCGCCAGCAGCCAAGATCACGGGCGGGGGCGAGCTGGGGCCAACGTCCTGACTTTC. Its translation: CASSQDHGRGRAGANVLTF.

This clonotype was recorded many times. V is TRBV12-3 or TRBV12-4 and J is TRBJ2-7; D remains unclear. The CDR3 is made up of 15 amino acids. V was pared by 0 bases and J by 7 bases, with 16 bases between. The CDR3 reads CASSLADRVVGEQYF. DNA of the CDR3: TGTGCCAGCAGTTTAGCGGACCGAGTCGTGGGAGAGCAGTACTTC.

This clonotype appeared many times. The CDR3 region is CASRIETGDSYNEQFF. In nucleotides, the CDR3 is TGTGCCAGCAGAATAGAGACAGGGGACTCCTACAATGAGCAGTTCTTC. The gene calls are TRBV6-2 or TRBV6-3 and TRBJ2-1, with TRBD1 matching over 8 bases. This CDR3 spans 16 amino acids. Germline CDR1 and CDR2: MNHEY and SVGEGT. The V segment lost 6 bases and the J segment 0 bases; nucleotides outside the gene matches: 7.

This clonotype was counted at least ten times. The rearrangement links TRBV30 to TRBJ1-2; no clear D gene. The CDR3 is 12 amino acids. Per germline, CDR1 GTSNPN and CDR2 SVGIG (reference sequence). Trimming took off 0 bases at V and 8 bases at J, with 10 bases between the two ends. The CDR3 protein is CAWSVQPGGYTF. CDR3 DNA: TGTGCCTGGAGTGTACAGCCCGGCGGCTACACCTTC. The whole variable domain, filled in from reference TRBV30 and TRBJ1-2, reads SQTIHQWPATLVQPVGSPLSLECTVEGTSNPNLYWYRQAAGRGLQLLFYSVGIGQISSEVPQNLSASRPQDRQFILSSKKLLLSDSGFYLCAWSVQPGGYTFGSGTRLTVV.

This clonotype was detected ten times or more. The chain employs TRBV5-6 and TRBJ2-2; 10 bases match TRBD2. V lost 2 bases, J lost 3 bases, and 13 bases stayed unmatched. The CDR3 totals 19 residues. Germline CDR1 reads SGHDT; CDR2 reads YYEEEE. The CDR3 sequence is CASSFRVASGGFDTGELFF. The CDR3 nucleotides read TGTGCCAGCAGCTTTCGGGTAGCTAGCGGGGGCTTCGACACCGGGGAGCTGTTTTTT.

This clonotype showed up many times. This chain's CDR3 is CASSDRGNNEQFF. CDR3 nucleotides: TGTGCCAGCAGTGACAGGGGGAACAATGAGCAGTTCTTC. The rearrangement uses TRBV6-1 and TRBJ2-1, with TRBD1 matching 7 bases. Trimming cost V 3 bases and J 5 bases; bases outside gene matches: 1. Germline V gene data show CDR1 as MNHNS and CDR2 as SASEGT. This CDR3 is built from 13 residues.

CDR3 DNA sequence: TGTGCCAGCAGCTTTTTTTATCACTACGAGCAGTACTTC. It is translated as CASSFFYHYEQYF. The chain uses TRBV7-9 and TRBJ2-7; D gene ambiguous. Trimming pared 3 bases from V and 3 bases from J, leaving 9 bases between. This CDR3 has 13 amino acids. Germline-derived CDR1 and CDR2 are SEHNR and FQNEAQ (reference sequence).

This clonotype was picked up many times. The V and J genes are TRBV18 and TRBJ2-7; D remains ambiguous. The CDR3 extends over 11 amino acids. The germline gives CDR1 KGHSH, CDR2 LQKENI. Trimming pared 8 bases from V and 0 bases from J, leaving 5 bases between. The CDR3 sequence is CASTNSYEQYF. In DNA, the CDR3 is TGTGCCAGCACCAACTCCTACGAGCAGTACTTC.

The chain is built from TRBV6-2 or TRBV6-3 and TRBJ1-5; weak D call: TRBD1 (6 bases). With 5 bases removed from V and 2 bases from J, the gap between germline ends came to 16 bases. CDR3 length equals 16 residues. Germline V lookup: CDR1 MNHEY, CDR2 SVGEGT. CDR3: CASSVVGARGNQPQHF. The CDR3 bases are TGTGCCAGCAGTGTCGTGGGGGCGCGTGGCAATCAGCCCCAGCATTTT.

This clonotype was seen a few times. V is TRBV5-6 and J is TRBJ2-2; a weak D match, TRBD1 (5 bases). This CDR3 is built from 16 residues. Trimming left V 5 bases short and J 4 bases short, with 18 bases between. In germline, CDR1 is SGHDT, CDR2 YYEEEE. CDR3 loop: CASSPRVQRFTGELFF. DNA of the CDR3: TGTGCCAGCAGTCCCAGGGTACAGCGATTCACCGGGGAGCTGTTTTTT. The whole variable domain, remainder taken from reference TRBV5-6 and TRBJ2-2, is DAGVTQSPTHLIKTRGQQVTLRCSPKSGHDTVSWYQQALGQGPQFIFQYYEEEERQRGNFPDRFSGHQFPNYSSELNVNALLLGDSALYLCASSPRVQRFTGELFFGEGSRLTVL.

This clonotype came up many times. V and J are TRBV20-1 and TRBJ2-6, with 8 nucleotides matching TRBD1. The CDR3 is made up of 17 amino acids. Germline trimming cut 6 bases from V and 4 bases from J; bases unmatched to any gene: 14. Per germline, CDR1 DFQATT and CDR2 SNEGSKA (reference sequence). CDR3 nucleotides: TGCAGTGCGGACCAGACAGGGGTCGCGTGGGGGGCCAACGTCCTGACTTTC. It codes for CSADQTGVAWGANVLTF.

This clonotype was counted ten times or more. This chain joins TRBV11-2 and TRBJ2-1, with 7 nucleotides matching TRBD1. The CDR3 contains 15 residues. V lost 4 bases to trimming and J lost 4 bases; unmatched junction nucleotides: 7. Germline lookup yields CDR1 SGHAT and CDR2 FQNNGV. CDR3 DNA sequence: TGTGCCAGCAGCTATGGACAGGCTCAATACAATGAGCAGTTCTTC. Translated, it gives CASSYGQAQYNEQFF.

The chain is built from TRBV11-2 and TRBJ2-7, with 10 bases matching TRBD1. The CDR3 is made up of 18 amino acids. V shed 1 base, J shed 6 bases, and the junction held 15 bases outside the gene matches. Germline V gene lookup returns CDR1 SGHAT and CDR2 FQNNGV. The CDR3 is CASSLVAGPGQGIPEQYF. The CDR3 coding sequence is TGTGCCAGCAGCTTAGTGGCAGGGCCGGGACAGGGGATTCCCGAGCAGTACTTC.